Below are 11 T cell receptor beta chains sequenced from a single sample in a study of blood T cell repertoires in COVID-19. Some clones are missing from TCRdb's copy, which holds only in-frame ones; the method was immunoSEQ multiplex PCR. Among some 81,000 clones listed, about 90% were seen once. Source material: peripheral blood. Receptors originate from a woman between 45 and 60 years old in a cohort sampled during active COVID-19.

The gene calls are TRBV7-8 and TRBJ2-1; tentatively, D is TRBD1 (6 bases). The CDR3 is 14 amino acids. V lost 4 bases and J lost 8, with 15 bases in between. Germline loops: CDR1 SGHVS, CDR2 FQNEAQ. Written as DNA, the CDR3 is TGTGCCAGCAGCTCGGGAACAGGGCGTTATGAGCAGTTCTTC. It yields the protein CASSSGTGRYEQFF.

This chain uses TRBV7-9 with TRBJ1-6; TRBD1 is a possible D gene (6 bases). V shed 4 bases and J shed 5 bases, with 12 bases lying between them. This CDR3 contains 15 residues. In germline, CDR1 is SEHNR, CDR2 FQNEAQ (reference sequence). CDR3 protein: CASSSEQGNNSPLHF. The CDR3 nucleotides are TGTGCCAGCAGCTCTGAACAGGGAAATAATTCACCCCTCCACTTT.

The CDR3 DNA reads as TGTGCCAGCAGCCAAGCCGGGACAGGGGCCGCAGAAGCTTTCTTT. Translating gives CASSQAGTGAAEAFF. The chain uses TRBV3-1 (or the pseudogene TRBV3-2) and TRBJ1-1, with 10 bases lining up with TRBD1. This CDR3 region has 15 residues. Losses at the gene ends were 1 base for V and 8 bases for J; bases not matched to a gene: 7. From germline, CDR1 is LGHDT and CDR2 YNNKEL (reference sequence).

The genes are TRBV19 and TRBJ2-1; TRBD2 matches at 8 bases. J gave up 6 bases and V 4 bases, and 2 bases lay outside the gene matches. Germline V CDR1 and CDR2: LNHDA, SQIVND (reference sequence). The length of the CDR3 is 13 residues. CDR3 DNA: TGTGCCAGTAGTAAAACTAGCGGCAATGAGCAGTTCTTC. As protein: CASSKTSGNEQFF.

The V call is TRBV18, the J call TRBJ2-2; no definite D call. The CDR3 has 13 amino acids. The germline V gene encodes CDR1 KGHSH and CDR2 LQKENI. Trimming shortened V by 0 bases and J by 5 bases, and 4 bases separated the two germline ends. Here the CDR3 reads CASSPPTTGELFF. The CDR3 region has the DNA TGTGCCAGCTCACCACCTACAACCGGGGAGCTGTTTTTT.

The rearrangement uses TRBV27 and TRBJ1-2, with D perhaps matching TRBD1 (6 bases). This CDR3 is 16 amino acids long. Trimming stripped 4 bases from V and 4 bases from J, with 19 bases between. Germline loops: CDR1 MNHEY, CDR2 SMNVEV (reference sequence). The CDR3 nucleotides are TGTGCCAGCAGTTCCTCACGGACAGCGCTCTCCTATGGCTACACCTTC. The encoded protein is CASSSSRTALSYGYTF.

The CDR3 DNA follows: TGTGCCAGCAGCTTGGACAGGGGGCGAGGCTACACCTTC. This encodes CASSLDRGRGYTF. The chain uses TRBV5-6 and TRBJ1-2, with 9 bases lining up with TRBD1. This CDR3 spans 13 amino acids. V dropped 0 bases and J dropped 8; count of bases not matched to a gene: 2. Germline assignment: CDR1 SGHDT and CDR2 YYEEEE.

The chain couples TRBV5-1 to TRBJ2-1, with D perhaps TRBD1 (5 bases). CDR3 length: 14 amino acids. V dropped 0 bases and J dropped 9 bases, with 13 bases sitting between them. Per germline, CDR1 SGHRS and CDR2 YFSETQ. The CDR3 reads CASSLGGGVGEQFF. The DNA of the CDR3 is TGCGCCAGCAGCTTGGGGGGCGGAGTAGGTGAGCAGTTCTTC. Filled out from reference TRBV5-1 and TRBJ2-1, the complete variable domain reads KAGVTQTPRYLIKTRGQQVTLSCSPISGHRSVSWYQQTPGQGLQFLFEYFSETQRNKGNFPGRFSGRQFSNSRSEMNVSTLELGDSALYLCASSLGGGVGEQFFGPGTRLTVL.

The DNA of the CDR3 is TGTGCCACCAGTGATTCGGGACAGGTCGCCAATGAGCAGTTCTTC. Its protein is CATSDSGQVANEQFF. The chain uses TRBV24-1 and TRBJ2-1; 8 bases align to TRBD1. This CDR3 is built from 15 residues. Trimming removed 2 bases from V and 6 bases from J; junction bases left unmatched: 5. CDR1 KGHDR and CDR2 SFDVKD come from the germline V gene.

This sequence joins TRBV18 and TRBJ2-7, with D unclear. CDR1 is KGHSH and CDR2 is LQKENI in the germline V gene. The V end was cut by 3 bases, the J end by 1 base, with 4 bases between. This CDR3 is 12 amino acids long. The CDR3 coding sequence is TGTGCCAGCTCACCCCAGTCCTACGAGCAGTACTTC. It encodes CASSPQSYEQYF. Full variable domain (missing parts from reference TRBV18 and TRBJ2-7): NAGVMQNPRHLVRRRGQEARLRCSPMKGHSHVYWYRQLPEEGLKFMVYLQKENIIDESGMPKERFSAEFPKEGPSILRIQQVVRGDSAAYFCASSPQSYEQYFGPGTRLTVT.

The rearrangement uses TRBV4-1 and TRBJ2-5, with D possibly matching TRBD1 (6 bases). CDR1 is MGHRA and CDR2 is YSYEKL in the germline V gene. The germline V and J ends were trimmed by 1 base and 4 bases, with 13 bases remaining between them. This CDR3 has 15 amino acids. The CDR3 DNA reads as TGCGCCAGCAGCCAAGTAGGGGGAGCAGGAGAGACCCAGTACTTC. Translated, it gives CASSQVGGAGETQYF.